This is a list of T cell receptor beta chains from one sample in a study of T cell responses to AZD1222 COVID-19 vaccine. Generated by immunoSEQ multiplex PCR, the TCRdb table keeps only in-frame clones and is missing some. The sample holds about 120,000 clones, about nine tenths seen once. The sample here was peripheral blood, taken 28 days after the second AZD1222 dose. The source is an adult who received the AZD1222 COVID-19 vaccine. Both conserved end residues are part of each CDR3. Each record gives: D gene, clone size, J gene, V gene, CDR3 protein, CDR3 DNA. A D gene is named only where the DNA matches it firmly. The size field is filled for only some rows; it gives once, few, many or a size class.

d_call: TRBD1; clone_size: NA; j_call: TRBJ1-1; v_call: TRBV5-4; cdr3_aa: CASSLRQGHDEAFF; cdr3_nt: TGTGCCAGCAGCTTAAGACAGGGCCACGATGAAGCTTTCTTT
d_call: NA; clone_size: NA; j_call: TRBJ1-1; v_call: TRBV11-2; cdr3_aa: CASSPLPLRGTMNTEAFF; cdr3_nt: TGTGCCAGCAGCCCCCTGCCCCTCAGGGGAACCATGAACACTGAAGCTTTCTTT
d_call: TRBD2; clone_size: NA; j_call: TRBJ2-1; v_call: TRBV9; cdr3_aa: CASSEGTSGGLYNEQFF; cdr3_nt: TGTGCCAGCAGCGAGGGGACTAGCGGGGGACTATACAATGAGCAGTTCTTC
d_call: NA; clone_size: NA; j_call: TRBJ2-1; v_call: TRBV4-1; cdr3_aa: CASSQVGGSFSYNEQFF; cdr3_nt: TGCGCCAGCAGCCAAGTCGGGGGTAGCTTCTCCTACAATGAGCAGTTCTTC
d_call: NA; clone_size: NA; j_call: TRBJ2-1; v_call: TRBV18; cdr3_aa: CASSPVLSGEQFF; cdr3_nt: TGTGCCAGCTCACCTGTGTTAAGCGGTGAGCAGTTCTTC
d_call: TRBD2; clone_size: once; j_call: TRBJ2-1; v_call: TRBV7-2; cdr3_aa: CATRGNEQFF; cdr3_nt: TGTGCGACGCGGGGGAATGAGCAGTTCTTC
d_call: TRBD2; clone_size: few; j_call: TRBJ2-1; v_call: TRBV7-9; cdr3_aa: CASSLVTSGYNEQFF; cdr3_nt: TGTGCCAGCAGCTTAGTTACTAGCGGCTACAATGAGCAGTTCTTC
d_call: NA; clone_size: NA; j_call: TRBJ1-3; v_call: TRBV29-1; cdr3_aa: CSVEDLLLAGNSGNTIYF; cdr3_nt: TGCAGCGTTGAAGATCTCCTATTGGCAGGGAACTCTGGAAACACCATATATTTT
d_call: NA; clone_size: NA; j_call: TRBJ1-1; v_call: TRBV3-1/TRBV3-2; cdr3_aa: CASSPPGLVEVFF; cdr3_nt: TGTGCCAGCAGCCCGCCCGGACTTGTTGAGGTTTTCTTT
d_call: NA; clone_size: NA; j_call: TRBJ1-3; v_call: TRBV7-6; cdr3_aa: CASSLAPSNSGNTIYF; cdr3_nt: TGTGCCAGCAGCTTAGCGCCCAGCAACTCTGGAAACACCATATATTTT
d_call: NA; clone_size: NA; j_call: TRBJ2-2; v_call: TRBV7-9; cdr3_aa: CASSYIGQNTGELFF; cdr3_nt: TGTGCCAGCAGCTATATCGGACAGAACACCGGGGAGCTGTTTTTT
d_call: NA; clone_size: NA; j_call: TRBJ2-7; v_call: TRBV5-4; cdr3_aa: CASSFWGRGSYEQYF; cdr3_nt: TGTGCCAGCAGCTTTTGGGGGCGCGGATCCTACGAGCAGTACTTC
d_call: NA; clone_size: NA; j_call: TRBJ2-5; v_call: TRBV11-3; cdr3_aa: CASSQDGGRETQYF; cdr3_nt: TGTGCCAGCAGCCAAGACGGGGGACGCGAGACCCAGTACTTC
d_call: NA; clone_size: NA; j_call: TRBJ1-2; v_call: TRBV2; cdr3_aa: CASSEVADLYGYTF; cdr3_nt: TGTGCCAGCAGTGAAGTGGCGGACCTCTATGGCTACACCTTC
d_call: NA; clone_size: NA; j_call: TRBJ2-3; v_call: TRBV4-2; cdr3_aa: CASSQVGVQDTQYF; cdr3_nt: TGTGCCAGCAGCCAAGTTGGGGTCCAAGATACGCAGTATTTT
d_call: TRBD1; clone_size: NA; j_call: TRBJ1-5; v_call: TRBV7-9; cdr3_aa: CASSLTGDQPQHF; cdr3_nt: TGTGCCAGCAGCTTGACAGGGGATCAGCCCCAGCATTTT
d_call: TRBD2; clone_size: NA; j_call: TRBJ2-5; v_call: TRBV6-5; cdr3_aa: CASSSGGGETQYF; cdr3_nt: TGTGCCAGCAGTTCCGGGGGGGGAGAGACCCAGTACTTC
d_call: NA; clone_size: NA; j_call: TRBJ2-5; v_call: TRBV28; cdr3_aa: CASRPGGLYQETQYF; cdr3_nt: TGTGCCAGCAGACCAGGGGGACTGTACCAAGAGACCCAGTACTTC
d_call: NA; clone_size: NA; j_call: TRBJ2-1; v_call: TRBV14; cdr3_aa: CASSQVRGVYNEQFF; cdr3_nt: TGTGCCAGCAGCCAAGTGCGGGGAGTCTACAATGAGCAGTTCTTC
d_call: NA; clone_size: NA; j_call: TRBJ2-7; v_call: TRBV20-1; cdr3_aa: CSARVITEQYF; cdr3_nt: TGCAGTGCTAGAGTAATAACCGAGCAGTACTTC
d_call: NA; clone_size: NA; j_call: TRBJ1-1; v_call: TRBV19; cdr3_aa: CASSIWTENTEAFF; cdr3_nt: TGTGCCAGTAGTATATGGACAGAGAACACTGAAGCTTTCTTT
d_call: NA; clone_size: NA; j_call: TRBJ2-2; v_call: TRBV7-8; cdr3_aa: CASSSGTLGFGELFF; cdr3_nt: TGTGCCAGCAGCTCCGGGACGCTGGGGTTCGGGGAGCTGTTTTTT
d_call: NA; clone_size: NA; j_call: TRBJ1-2; v_call: TRBV28; cdr3_aa: CASSTGPVYGYTF; cdr3_nt: TGTGCCAGCAGTACAGGGCCCGTGTATGGCTACACCTTC
d_call: TRBD2; clone_size: NA; j_call: TRBJ2-5; v_call: TRBV11-3; cdr3_aa: CASSLGGTTQETQYF; cdr3_nt: TGTGCCAGCAGCTTAGGGGGGACTACCCAAGAGACCCAGTACTTC
d_call: NA; clone_size: NA; j_call: TRBJ2-1; v_call: TRBV4-2; cdr3_aa: CASSQLLGHNEQFF; cdr3_nt: TGTGCCAGCAGCCAACTACTAGGACACAATGAGCAGTTCTTC
d_call: NA; clone_size: NA; j_call: TRBJ2-1; v_call: TRBV18; cdr3_aa: CASSGQEQFF; cdr3_nt: TGTGCCAGCTCCGGACAAGAGCAGTTCTTC
d_call: TRBD2; clone_size: NA; j_call: TRBJ2-5; v_call: TRBV11-1; cdr3_aa: CASSARLAGEQETQYF; cdr3_nt: TGTGCCAGCAGCGCTCGACTAGCGGGGGAGCAAGAGACCCAGTACTTC
d_call: NA; clone_size: NA; j_call: TRBJ1-2; v_call: TRBV10-1; cdr3_aa: CASRLNYGYTF; cdr3_nt: TGCGCCAGCAGGCTTAACTATGGCTACACCTTC
d_call: NA; clone_size: NA; j_call: TRBJ2-3; v_call: TRBV6-5; cdr3_aa: CASRRRVGGADTQYF; cdr3_nt: TGTGCCAGCAGGCGTAGAGTAGGGGGGGCAGATACGCAGTATTTT
d_call: NA; clone_size: few; j_call: TRBJ2-7; v_call: TRBV6-5; cdr3_aa: CASSYSLDSSYEQYF; cdr3_nt: TGTGCCAGCAGTTACTCCCTCGATTCATCCTACGAGCAGTACTTC
d_call: NA; clone_size: NA; j_call: TRBJ1-1; v_call: TRBV3-1/TRBV3-2; cdr3_aa: CASSQDGIRGHRNTEAFF; cdr3_nt: TGTGCCAGCAGCCAAGATGGGATTCGGGGACATCGGAACACTGAAGCTTTCTTT
d_call: NA; clone_size: NA; j_call: TRBJ1-1; v_call: TRBV7-2; cdr3_aa: CASSLLGGTSQAFF; cdr3_nt: TGTGCCAGCAGCCTATTAGGGGGAACATCTCAGGCTTTCTTT
d_call: NA; clone_size: NA; j_call: TRBJ1-1; v_call: TRBV19; cdr3_aa: CASSSVLNTEAFF; cdr3_nt: TGTGCCAGTAGTTCGGTCCTGAACACTGAAGCTTTCTTT
d_call: NA; clone_size: NA; j_call: TRBJ1-1; v_call: TRBV15; cdr3_aa: CATSREGGSTEAFF; cdr3_nt: TGTGCCACCAGCAGAGAGGGGGGTAGTACTGAAGCTTTCTTT
d_call: NA; clone_size: NA; j_call: TRBJ1-2; v_call: TRBV12-3/TRBV12-4; cdr3_aa: CASSGGPYGYTF; cdr3_nt: TGTGCCAGCAGTGGAGGACCCTATGGCTACACCTTC
d_call: NA; clone_size: NA; j_call: TRBJ2-7; v_call: TRBV25-1; cdr3_aa: CASEDPGSSYEQYF; cdr3_nt: TGTGCCAGCGAAGACCCAGGGTCCTCCTACGAGCAGTACTTC
d_call: NA; clone_size: NA; j_call: TRBJ1-5; v_call: TRBV27; cdr3_aa: CASSYTLHQPQHF; cdr3_nt: TGTGCCAGCAGTTATACCTTACATCAGCCCCAGCATTTT
d_call: NA; clone_size: NA; j_call: TRBJ2-5; v_call: TRBV6-1; cdr3_aa: CASSEDLGKSWGETQYF; cdr3_nt: TGTGCCAGCAGTGAAGATTTGGGGAAGTCCTGGGGGGAGACCCAGTACTTC
d_call: TRBD1; clone_size: NA; j_call: TRBJ2-1; v_call: TRBV28; cdr3_aa: CASSRDRWFPKHRNEQFF; cdr3_nt: TGTGCCAGCAGCCGGGACAGGTGGTTTCCAAAACATCGCAATGAGCAGTTCTTC
d_call: TRBD2; clone_size: NA; j_call: TRBJ2-2; v_call: TRBV19; cdr3_aa: CASSGTSGGTGELFF; cdr3_nt: TGTGCCAGTAGTGGGACTAGCGGAGGCACCGGGGAGCTGTTTTTT
d_call: NA; clone_size: NA; j_call: TRBJ1-3; v_call: TRBV7-2; cdr3_aa: CASSLGGSGNTIYF; cdr3_nt: TGTGCCAGCAGCTTAGGGGGCTCTGGAAACACCATATATTTT
d_call: TRBD2; clone_size: NA; j_call: TRBJ2-2; v_call: TRBV7-8; cdr3_aa: CASSSRTSGNSNTGELFF; cdr3_nt: TGTGCCAGCAGCAGCCGGACTAGCGGGAACTCGAACACCGGGGAGCTGTTTTTT
d_call: NA; clone_size: NA; j_call: TRBJ2-5; v_call: TRBV12-3/TRBV12-4; cdr3_aa: CASSNQETQYF; cdr3_nt: TGTGCCAGCAGCAACCAAGAGACCCAGTACTTC
d_call: NA; clone_size: NA; j_call: TRBJ2-3; v_call: TRBV15; cdr3_aa: CATSREPGQPGLVDPKQYF; cdr3_nt: TGTGCCACCAGCAGAGAACCGGGACAGCCGGGACTAGTCGACCCCAAGCAGTATTTT
d_call: NA; clone_size: once; j_call: TRBJ2-1; v_call: TRBV28; cdr3_aa: CASSQLLENEQFF; cdr3_nt: TGTGCCAGCAGTCAACTGCTTGAGAATGAGCAGTTCTTC
d_call: NA; clone_size: NA; j_call: TRBJ1-1; v_call: TRBV10-1; cdr3_aa: CASSEARTEAFF; cdr3_nt: TGCGCCAGCAGCGAGGCGAGGACTGAAGCTTTCTTT
d_call: NA; clone_size: NA; j_call: TRBJ2-1; v_call: TRBV28; cdr3_aa: CASSLSHNEQFF; cdr3_nt: TGTGCCAGCAGTTTAAGTCACAATGAGCAGTTCTTC
d_call: NA; clone_size: NA; j_call: TRBJ1-4; v_call: TRBV12-3/TRBV12-4; cdr3_aa: CASSRFGEKLFF; cdr3_nt: TGTGCCAGCAGTCGATTCGGAGAAAAACTGTTTTTT
d_call: TRBD1; clone_size: once; j_call: TRBJ1-1; v_call: TRBV20-1; cdr3_aa: CSASNLQGASTEAFF; cdr3_nt: TGCAGTGCTAGTAACCTACAGGGGGCAAGTACTGAAGCTTTCTTT
d_call: NA; clone_size: NA; j_call: TRBJ2-6; v_call: TRBV28; cdr3_aa: CASSLQGSGANVLTF; cdr3_nt: TGTGCCAGCAGTTTACAGGGGTCTGGGGCCAACGTCCTGACTTTC
d_call: NA; clone_size: NA; j_call: TRBJ2-2; v_call: TRBV10-1; cdr3_aa: CASSESRDPGSTGELFF; cdr3_nt: TGCGCCAGCAGTGAGTCCAGGGATCCCGGGAGCACCGGGGAGCTGTTTTTT
d_call: TRBD1; clone_size: NA; j_call: TRBJ1-5; v_call: TRBV5-1; cdr3_aa: CASSAGQGESNQPQHF; cdr3_nt: TGCGCCAGCAGCGCGGGACAGGGGGAAAGCAATCAGCCCCAGCATTTT